One and the same sample provided the 8 T cell receptor beta chains below, sequenced in a study of T cell repertoires in cytomegalovirus infection. These receptors have no known antigen. TCRdb analysed the reads with MiXCR anew, one entry per CDR3 protein. The table records around 300,000 distinct CDR3 sequences, approximately 25% of them present only once. The source was cultured PBMCs, collected from culture after CMV antigen stimulation. These receptors were collected from a human donor in good health (CMV status not recorded). Some clones in this sample may be carry-over from other donors' samples.

This clonotype was picked up a small number of times. The chain recombines TRBV7-9 with TRBJ2-5, with TRBD2 identical over 12 bases. The CDR3 is 19 amino acids. V shed 4 bases, J shed 3 bases, and the junction held 15 bases outside the gene matches. Germline CDR1 and CDR2: SEHNR and FQNEAQ (reference sequence). The CDR3, as DNA: TGTGCCAGCAGCTCAAACAGACTAGCGGGAGATGTCGTAGAAGAGACCCAGTACTTC. Translating gives CASSSNRLAGDVVEETQYF.

This chain joins TRBV7-9 and TRBJ1-5, with D possibly matching TRBD1 (5 bases). This CDR3 contains 17 residues. Trimming cost V 4 bases and J 0 bases, with 16 bases left between them. The germline V gene encodes CDR1 SEHNR and CDR2 FQNEAQ (reference sequence). DNA of the CDR3: TGTGCCAGCAGCTCGCCCGCAGGGACGAATAGCAATCAGCCCCAGCATTTT. Translated, it gives CASSSPAGTNSNQPQHF. Looking up the rest from reference TRBV7-9 and TRBJ1-5 gives the full variable domain: DTGVSQNPRHKITKRGQNVTFRCDPISEHNRLYWYRQTLGQGPEFLTYFQNEAQLEKSRLLSDRFSAERPKGSFSTLEIQRTEQGDSAMYLCASSSPAGTNSNQPQHFGDGTRLSIL.

The genes are TRBV11-2 and TRBJ1-2; possibly TRBD1 for D (5 bases). Germline values: CDR1 SGHAT, CDR2 FQNNGV. The length of the CDR3 is 17 residues. Trimming left V 5 bases short and J 3 bases short, with 22 bases between. In nucleotides, the CDR3 is TGTGCCAGCAGCCCTGGGTTGGGTCGGGGCGAATACTATGGCTACACCTTC. Translating gives CASSPGLGRGEYYGYTF.

A few counts support this clonotype. The chain combines TRBV20-1 with TRBJ2-5; D gene ambiguous. The CDR3 contains 13 residues. V was clipped by 5 bases and J by 1 base, with 11 bases between them. Germline V gives CDR1 DFQATT, CDR2 SNEGSKA (reference sequence). For the CDR3, the DNA is TGCAGTGCTCGTAGGCAGAGCCAAGAGACCCAGTACTTC. Its protein product is CSARRQSQETQYF.

This clonotype was counted many times. V usage is TRBV12-3 or TRBV12-4 and J usage is TRBJ2-5; D assignment may be TRBD1 or TRBD2 (5 bases each). The length of the CDR3 is 13 residues. Between the trimmed V and J ends, which lost 0 bases and 9 bases, there was a span of 11 bases. In DNA form, the CDR3 reads TGTGCCAGCAGTTTAGCGACAGCGGTCGCCCAGTACTTC. This codes for CASSLATAVAQYF.

This clonotype was seen more than once but under ten times. The J gene is TRBJ2-7, the V gene TRBV4-1, with a tentative D call TRBD1 (5 bases). The V and J ends lost 1 base and 6 bases respectively, with 7 bases between them. The CDR3 runs to 12 residues. Germline CDR1 is MGHRA and CDR2 is YSYEKL. DNA for the CDR3: TGCGCCAGCAGCCAAGTCACAGGCGAGCAGTACTTC. Translation gives CASSQVTGEQYF.

This clonotype is a singleton in its sample. The V call is TRBV6-2 or TRBV6-3, the J call TRBJ2-7; D is unclear. Looked up from germline, CDR1 is MNHEY and CDR2 is SVGEGT. Between the trimmed V and J ends, which lost 5 bases and 5 bases, there was a span of 10 bases. The CDR3 is 12 amino acids. The CDR3 sequence: CASSPDRNEQYV. The CDR3 nucleotides are TGTGCCAGCAGTCCGGATAGGAACGAGCAGTACGTC.

This clonotype was observed at least ten times. The rearrangement joins TRBV20-1 to TRBJ2-3; 8 nucleotides line up with TRBD2. The germline V gene encodes CDR1 DFQATT and CDR2 SNEGSKA (reference sequence). The CDR3 is made up of 16 amino acids. Trimming at V came to 6 bases and at J to 1 base, leaving 12 bases not matched to a gene. The CDR3 is CSALNPTSDGTDTQYF. The CDR3 DNA sequence: TGCAGTGCCCTAAACCCGACTAGCGACGGCACAGATACGCAGTATTTT.